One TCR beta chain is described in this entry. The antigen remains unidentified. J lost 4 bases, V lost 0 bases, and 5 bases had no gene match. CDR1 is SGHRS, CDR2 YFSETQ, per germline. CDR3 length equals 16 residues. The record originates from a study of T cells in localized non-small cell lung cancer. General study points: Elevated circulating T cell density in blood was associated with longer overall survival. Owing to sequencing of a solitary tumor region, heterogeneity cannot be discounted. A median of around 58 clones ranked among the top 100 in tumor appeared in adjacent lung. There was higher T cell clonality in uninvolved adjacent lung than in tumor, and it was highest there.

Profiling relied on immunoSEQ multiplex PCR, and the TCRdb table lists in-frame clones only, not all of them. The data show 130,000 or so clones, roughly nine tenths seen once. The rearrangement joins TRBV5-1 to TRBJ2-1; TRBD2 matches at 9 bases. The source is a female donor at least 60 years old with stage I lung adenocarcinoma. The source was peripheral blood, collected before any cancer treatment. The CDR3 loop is CASSLGGLAEYNEQFF. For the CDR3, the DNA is TGCGCCAGCAGCTTGGGGGGACTAGCAGAATACAATGAGCAGTTCTTC.